A single sample is the source of the 4 T cell receptor beta chains below, sequenced in a study of blood T cell repertoires in COVID-19. Sequenced by immunoSEQ multiplex PCR; TCRdb stores in-frame clones only, minus some. Here the sample spans approximately 32,000 clones, 88% being singletons. The sample was peripheral blood. Receptor source: a human donor in a cohort sampled during active COVID-19.

The genes are TRBV10-3 and TRBJ2-3, with 10 nucleotides matching TRBD1. The CDR3 loop spans 14 amino acids. Germline-derived CDR1 and CDR2 are ENHRY and SYGVKD. V gave up 7 bases and J gave up 4 bases; unmatched junction bases: 5. CDR3 sequence (DNA): TGTGCCATCAAGGGACAGGGGTTGGCAGATACGCAGTATTTT. The encoded protein is CAIKGQGLADTQYF.

This rearrangement joins TRBV3-1 (or the pseudogene TRBV3-2) to TRBJ2-7, with D possibly matching TRBD1 (6 bases). Germline V gene sequence: CDR1 LGHDT, CDR2 YNNKEL (reference sequence). This CDR3 region has 14 residues. The V end was cut by 3 bases, the J end by 2 bases, with 11 bases between. DNA of the CDR3: TGTGCCAGCAGCCAGGCCAGGGGACCCTACGAGCAGTACTTC. Residues: CASSQARGPYEQYF.

CDR3 in amino acids: CASSLGLEETQYF. The CDR3 bases are TGTGCCAGCAGCCTGGGACTAGAAGAGACCCAGTACTTC. The chain employs TRBV3-1 (or the pseudogene TRBV3-2) and TRBJ2-5, with 8 positions matching TRBD2. The germline V gene has CDR1 LGHDT and CDR2 YNNKEL (reference sequence). The CDR3 spans 13 residues. Trimming at V came to 4 bases and at J to 3 bases, leaving 1 base not matched to a gene.

The V gene is TRBV5-1, the J gene TRBJ2-2; 11 nucleotides line up with TRBD2. From germline, CDR1 is SGHRS and CDR2 YFSETQ. The CDR3 runs to 17 residues. Losses at the gene ends were 5 bases for V and 0 bases for J; bases not matched to a gene: 6. CDR3 DNA sequence: TGCGCCAGCAGTCCTCTAGCGGGGGGCGCGAACACCGGGGAGCTGTTTTTT. As protein: CASSPLAGGANTGELFF.